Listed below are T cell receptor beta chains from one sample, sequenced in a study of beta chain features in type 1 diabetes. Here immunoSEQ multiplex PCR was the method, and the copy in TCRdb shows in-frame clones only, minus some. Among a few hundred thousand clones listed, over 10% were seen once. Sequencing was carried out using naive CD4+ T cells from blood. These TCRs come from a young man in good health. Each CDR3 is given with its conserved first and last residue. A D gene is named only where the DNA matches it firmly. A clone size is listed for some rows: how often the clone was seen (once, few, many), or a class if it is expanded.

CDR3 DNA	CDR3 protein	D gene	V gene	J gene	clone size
TGTGCCAGCAGTTTCGAGGGATATGGCTACACCTTC	CASSFEGYGYTF	NA	TRBV28	TRBJ1-2	NA
TGCAGCGTTGAAGGACTAGAAGACCGACTCACAGATACGCAGTATTTT	CSVEGLEDRLTDTQYF	NA	TRBV29-1	TRBJ2-3	NA
TGTGCCAGCACTCCTTGGCCAGGGCAGGTGGGCAATCAGCCCCAGCATTTT	CASTPWPGQVGNQPQHF	NA	TRBV28	TRBJ1-5	few
TGTGCCTGGGCGAAGCGGGAGGGCCGGCCCACAGATACGCAGTATTTT	CAWAKREGRPTDTQYF	TRBD2	TRBV30	TRBJ2-3	few
TGTGCCAGTACCCAAGGCGGGGGCTTCGAGACTCAGCCCCAGCATTTT	CASTQGGGFETQPQHF	NA	TRBV19	TRBJ1-5	few
TGCGCCAGCAGCCTACTCGGGTACTCGAACATTGAAGCTTTCTTT	CASSLLGYSNIEAFF	NA	TRBV4-3	TRBJ1-1	NA
TGTGCCATCAGTGAGTCGAACCGCGGCCCGGAGACCCAGTACTTC	CAISESNRGPETQYF	NA	TRBV10-3	TRBJ2-5	NA
TGTGCCAGCGGATCCACAGGGACCGCCTACGAGCAGTACTTC	CASGSTGTAYEQYF	NA	TRBV28	TRBJ2-7	NA
TGCGCCAGCAGCCAAGATGCGGGGACAGGGGGTCGGGGCACTGAAGCTTTCTTT	CASSQDAGTGGRGTEAFF	TRBD1	TRBV4-3	TRBJ1-1	few
TGTGCCAGCAGGGAGACTTCTGAAGCTTTCTTT	CASRETSEAFF	NA	TRBV28	TRBJ1-1	NA
TGTGCCAGCAGCTTAGTTGTAGCGGGGGTGAATGAGCAGTTCTTC	CASSLVVAGVNEQFF	TRBD2	TRBV7-8	TRBJ2-1	few
TGTGCCAGCAGCTTGGCCGTGGTGGAGGGGGAAAAACTGTTTTTT	CASSLAVVEGEKLFF	NA	TRBV5-6	TRBJ1-4	few
TGTGCCAGTAGGCCTAGCGGGAACACCGGGGAGCTGTTTTTT	CASRPSGNTGELFF	TRBD2	TRBV19	TRBJ2-2	NA
TGTGCCAGCAGCTTATTAGCGGGGTTAACCTACGAGCAGTACTTC	CASSLLAGLTYEQYF	TRBD2	TRBV7-2	TRBJ2-7	few
TGTGCCAGCAGCTTAGGACCGGGACACGTGAACACCGGGGAGCTGTTTTTT	CASSLGPGHVNTGELFF	NA	TRBV7-3	TRBJ2-2	few
TGCGCCAGCAGCCAAGATCGGTATGACGGACTAGCGGGTCTCTACAATGAGCAGTTCTTC	CASSQDRYDGLAGLYNEQFF	TRBD2	TRBV4-3	TRBJ2-1	few
TGTGCCACCAGCAGAGATCAGGGGGCAACTAATGAAAAACTGTTTTTT	CATSRDQGATNEKLFF	TRBD1	TRBV15	TRBJ1-4	few
TGTGCCAGCAGCCAAGATCTTGGGGGGTCAGAGCAGTTCTTC	CASSQDLGGSEQFF	NA	TRBV4-2	TRBJ2-1	few
TGCAGCGGGGGACAGATGTACGAGCAGTACTTC	CSGGQMYEQYF	TRBD1	TRBV29-1	TRBJ2-7	NA
TGTGCCAGCAGTAAACAGGGGGGTGTGGAGACCCAGTACTTC	CASSKQGGVETQYF	TRBD1	TRBV25-1	TRBJ2-5	NA
TGTGCCAGCAGTTCGTCGCGGGGCTACTACTATGGCTACACCTTC	CASSSSRGYYYGYTF	NA	TRBV6-5	TRBJ1-2	NA
TGTGCCAGCAGTCCAGATACTAACTATGGCTACACCTTC	CASSPDTNYGYTF	NA	TRBV6-4	TRBJ1-2	once
TGCGCCAGCAGCTTTCCGGGACAGGGGCGCACCGGGGAGCTGTTTTTT	CASSFPGQGRTGELFF	TRBD1	TRBV5-1	TRBJ2-2	NA
TGTGCCATCAGTGAGTTTGGACAGGGGATGGTCAAGCATTTT	CAISEFGQGMVKHF	TRBD1	TRBV10-3	TRBJ1-5	few
TGTGCCAGCAGCTCCGTCCTACAGGGGGCTAACTATGGCTACACCTTC	CASSSVLQGANYGYTF	TRBD1	TRBV7-6	TRBJ1-2	NA
TGTGCCAGCAGTGGGGGCGGACAAACAGATACGCAGTATTTT	CASSGGGQTDTQYF	NA	TRBV28	TRBJ2-3	NA
TGTGCTAGTGGTTCTCCCGGGAGGATAGCCAAAAACATTCAGTACTTC	CASGSPGRIAKNIQYF	TRBD2	TRBV12-5	TRBJ2-4	few
TGTGCCAGCAGTACCACCCGACAGACTGAAGCTTTCTTT	CASSTTRQTEAFF	NA	TRBV2	TRBJ1-1	NA
TGTGCCAGCAGCCGACAGCTTAACACTGAAGCTTTCTTT	CASSRQLNTEAFF	NA	TRBV5-8	TRBJ1-1	NA
TGTGCCAGCAGCGAGGGGGGGGCAGATACCTACGAGCAGTACTTC	CASSEGGADTYEQYF	NA	TRBV9	TRBJ2-7	NA
TGTGCCAGCAGCCGCAACACTGGGGCCAACGTCCTGACTTTC	CASSRNTGANVLTF	NA	TRBV7-6	TRBJ2-6	NA
TGTGCCTGGGGCCCTCCGGGACAGGGGGCCGTGGAGCATCAGCCCCAGCATTTT	CAWGPPGQGAVEHQPQHF	TRBD1	TRBV30	TRBJ1-5	NA
TGTGCCAGCAGCGTGGAGGGGAACGGTGAAAAACTGTTTTTT	CASSVEGNGEKLFF	NA	TRBV28	TRBJ1-4	few
TGCGCCAGCAGCCAAGGGGACAGGGTGAACACCATATATTTT	CASSQGDRVNTIYF	TRBD1	TRBV5-1	TRBJ1-3	few
TGTGCCAGCTCCGGACAGGGGTCGACGGTCGAGCAGTACTTC	CASSGQGSTVEQYF	TRBD1	TRBV18	TRBJ2-7	few
TGTGCCAGCAGTGAAGTTCGTACAGGGGCGAATGAGCAGTTCTTC	CASSEVRTGANEQFF	TRBD1	TRBV2	TRBJ2-1	NA
TGTGCCAGCAGTCGGCTAGCGGGGGGGCAGGCGAACACCGGGGAGCTGTTTTTT	CASSRLAGGQANTGELFF	TRBD2	TRBV6-4	TRBJ2-2	NA
TGTGCCAGCAGCTTACGGGGCACCGGGGAGCTGTTTTTT	CASSLRGTGELFF	NA	TRBV7-2	TRBJ2-2	few
TGTGCCAGTAGTATAGATGAGGGCTCCTACAATGAGCAGTTCTTC	CASSIDEGSYNEQFF	NA	TRBV19	TRBJ2-1	once
TGTGCCAGCAGTTGGACAGGGCGAGGCTACACCTTC	CASSWTGRGYTF	TRBD1	TRBV2	TRBJ1-2	NA
TGTGCCACCAGCAGAGCTCACACTGAAGCTTTCTTT	CATSRAHTEAFF	NA	TRBV15	TRBJ1-1	few